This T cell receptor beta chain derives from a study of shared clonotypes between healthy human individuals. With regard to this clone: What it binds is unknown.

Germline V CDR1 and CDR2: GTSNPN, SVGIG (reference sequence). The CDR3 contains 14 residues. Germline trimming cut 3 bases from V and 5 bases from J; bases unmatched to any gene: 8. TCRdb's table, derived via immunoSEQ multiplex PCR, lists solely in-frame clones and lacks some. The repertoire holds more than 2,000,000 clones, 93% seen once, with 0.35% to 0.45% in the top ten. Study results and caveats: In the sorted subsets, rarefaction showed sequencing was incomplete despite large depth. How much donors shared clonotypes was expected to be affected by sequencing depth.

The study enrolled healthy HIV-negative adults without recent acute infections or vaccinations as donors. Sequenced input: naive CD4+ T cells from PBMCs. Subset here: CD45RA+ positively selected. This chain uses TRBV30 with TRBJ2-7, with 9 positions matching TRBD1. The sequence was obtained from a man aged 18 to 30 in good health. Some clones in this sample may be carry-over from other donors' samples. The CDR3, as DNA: TGTGCCTGGAGCTTGGGGACAGGGTCTCACGAGCAGTACTTC. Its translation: CAWSLGTGSHEQYF.